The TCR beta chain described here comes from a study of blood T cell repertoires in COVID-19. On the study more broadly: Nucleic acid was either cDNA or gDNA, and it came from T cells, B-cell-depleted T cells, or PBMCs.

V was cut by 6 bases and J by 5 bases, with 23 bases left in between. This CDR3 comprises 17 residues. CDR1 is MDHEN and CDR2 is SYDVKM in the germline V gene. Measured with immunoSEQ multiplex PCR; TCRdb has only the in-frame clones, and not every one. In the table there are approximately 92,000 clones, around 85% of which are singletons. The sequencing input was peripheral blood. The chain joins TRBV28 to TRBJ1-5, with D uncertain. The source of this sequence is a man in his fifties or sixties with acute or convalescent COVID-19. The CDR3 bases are TGTGCCAGCAGGCCTCGACGGTGGTTGAGGGCGGATCAGCCCCAGCATTTT. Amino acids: CASRPRRWLRADQPQHF.